A selection of T cell receptor beta chains follows, all from one sample in a study of blood T cell repertoires in COVID-19. Libraries were prepared by immunoSEQ multiplex PCR; TCRdb keeps only in-frame clonotypes and omits some of them. Seen here are over 100,000 clones, approximately 82% observed once, and the top ten hold about 18%. The specimen sequenced was peripheral blood. These receptors were obtained from an older woman with acute or convalescent COVID-19. Each CDR3 is given with its conserved first and last residue. A D gene is named only where the DNA matches it firmly. Only some rows state a clone size, as once, few, many or a class for expanded clones.

clone_size	v_call	j_call	d_call	cdr3_aa	cdr3_nt
NA	TRBV28	TRBJ1-1	TRBD1	CASGTGATEAFF	TGTGCCAGCGGGACAGGGGCGACTGAAGCTTTCTTT
NA	TRBV12-5	TRBJ2-1	TRBD2	CASGLGGLAGRQQFF	TGTGCTAGTGGTTTGGGGGGACTAGCGGGGAGGCAGCAGTTCTTC
NA	TRBV28	TRBJ1-2	TRBD1	CASRKTGGIYGYTF	TGTGCCAGCAGGAAGACAGGGGGCATCTATGGCTACACCTTC
NA	TRBV7-8	TRBJ2-5	TRBD2	CASSPTPLAGGRQETQYF	TGTGCCAGCAGCCCAACCCCACTAGCGGGGGGCCGTCAAGAGACCCAGTACTTC
NA	TRBV9	TRBJ2-7	NA	CASSVGGRGGEQYF	TGTGCCAGCAGCGTGGGCGGGAGAGGGGGCGAGCAGTACTTC
NA	TRBV19	TRBJ1-2	TRBD1	CASSIIGTGGECTF	TGTGCCAGTAGTATCATCGGGACAGGGGGCGAGTGCACCTTC
NA	TRBV28	TRBJ1-2	NA	CASRTGGFYGYTF	TGTGCCAGCAGAACAGGTGGTTTCTATGGCTACACCTTC
NA	TRBV5-1	TRBJ1-6	TRBD1	CASSLAGGQGGNSPLHF	TGCGCCAGCAGCTTGGCCGGGGGACAGGGCGGGAATTCACCCCTCCACTTT
NA	TRBV6-5	TRBJ1-6	NA	CASSFHREGNSPLHF	TGTGCCAGCAGTTTCCACAGGGAGGGTAATTCACCCCTCCACTTT
NA	TRBV19	TRBJ1-3	TRBD1	CASSSETGGGNTIYF	TGTGCCAGTAGTTCCGAGACAGGGGGCGGAAACACCATATATTTT
NA	TRBV6-5	TRBJ1-5	TRBD1	CASSQTGASNQPQHF	TGTGCCAGCAGTCAAACAGGGGCCAGCAATCAGCCCCAGCATTTT
NA	TRBV11-2	TRBJ1-6	NA	CASSSVVKYNSPLHF	TGTGCCAGCAGCTCGGTCGTCAAATATAATTCACCCCTCCACTTT
few	TRBV2	TRBJ2-5	TRBD2	CASSGASGGRETQYF	TGTGCCAGCAGTGGAGCTAGCGGGGGTCGAGAGACCCAGTACTTC
NA	TRBV23-1	TRBJ2-5	TRBD2	CASTHPRELGGVKTQYF	TGCGCCAGCACCCACCCCCGGGAGTTGGGGGGGGTTAAGACCCAGTACTTC
NA	TRBV2	TRBJ1-5	NA	CASSARNNQPQHF	TGTGCCAGCAGTGCGAGGAACAATCAGCCCCAGCATTTT
NA	TRBV2	TRBJ1-1	NA	CASSKTGVNTEAFF	TGTGCCAGCAGCAAAACGGGGGTGAACACTGAAGCTTTCTTT
NA	TRBV5-1	TRBJ2-7	TRBD2	CASSPRVGDPGGYEQYF	TGCGCCAGCAGCCCACGAGTCGGGGATCCGGGGGGATACGAGCAGTACTTC
NA	TRBV7-3	TRBJ1-1	NA	CASSFSGVTEAFF	TGTGCCAGCAGCTTCTCGGGGGTAACTGAAGCTTTCTTT
NA	TRBV6-5	TRBJ1-1	NA	CASSYGGTTEAFF	TGTGCCAGCAGTTACGGAGGGACGACTGAAGCTTTCTTT
NA	TRBV28	TRBJ1-5	NA	CASSSLPQPQHF	TGTGCCAGCAGTAGCCTACCACAGCCCCAGCATTTT
many	TRBV5-8	TRBJ2-4	NA	CASSPGDSLAKNIQYF	TGTGCCAGCAGCCCGGGGGACAGCCTAGCCAAAAACATTCAGTACTTC
NA	TRBV29-1	TRBJ1-1	TRBD1	CSVRTGEAEAFF	TGCAGCGTTAGGACAGGGGAAGCTGAAGCTTTCTTT
NA	TRBV7-8	TRBJ2-1	TRBD2	CASSFGLAGDGEQFF	TGTGCCAGCAGCTTTGGGCTAGCGGGAGACGGTGAGCAGTTCTTC
NA	TRBV29-1	TRBJ2-3	NA	CSVARAINTDTQYF	TGCAGCGTTGCCCGCGCTATTAACACAGATACGCAGTATTTT
NA	TRBV27	TRBJ2-5	NA	CASSSEETQYF	TGTGCCAGCAGTTCGGAAGAGACCCAGTACTTC
NA	TRBV9	TRBJ2-3	TRBD1	CASSVTGTGADTQYF	TGTGCCAGCAGCGTCACGGGGACAGGGGCAGATACGCAGTATTTT
NA	TRBV19	TRBJ2-1	NA	CASSPGWHNEQFF	TGTGCCAGTAGCCCAGGGTGGCACAATGAGCAGTTCTTC
few	TRBV20-1	TRBJ2-2	NA	CSATRVGELFF	TGCAGTGCTACGAGAGTTGGGGAGCTGTTTTTT
NA	TRBV5-1	TRBJ2-3	NA	CASTAGHSLADTQYF	TGCGCCAGCACAGCGGGACACAGTTTGGCAGATACGCAGTATTTT